These 20 T cell receptor beta chains share one sample of origin, sequenced in a study of OX40 agonist ivuxolimab in advanced cancers. Generated by immunoSEQ multiplex PCR, the TCRdb table keeps only in-frame clones and is missing some. The table has around 28,000 clones, about 88% seen once; the top ten hold about 21%. The sequencing used CD4+ or CD8+ T cells sorted from blood, collected in a trial of the OX40 agonist ivuxolimab. These receptors all come from an adult with an advanced solid tumor such as melanoma, head and neck, liver or kidney cancer.

The chain combines TRBV7-6 with TRBJ2-7; 8 bases fit TRBD1. The CDR3 has 14 residues. CDR1 is SGHVS, CDR2 FNYEAQ, per germline. J lost 5 bases, V lost 4 bases, and 7 bases had no gene match. CDR3 nucleotide sequence: TGTGCCAGCAGCTCACGGGGACAGGCGAACGAGCAGTACTTC. It encodes CASSSRGQANEQYF. Using reference TRBV7-6 and TRBJ2-7 for the parts outside the CDR3, the full variable domain is GAGVSQSPRYKVTKRGQDVALRCDPISGHVSLYWYRQALGQGPEFLTYFNYEAQQDKSGLPNDRFSAERPEGSISTLTIQRTEQRDSAMYRCASSSRGQANEQYFGPGTRLTVT.

The V gene is TRBV10-2, the J gene TRBJ2-3, with 10 bases that match TRBD2. Germline CDR1 WSHSY, CDR2 SAAADI. V was clipped by 2 bases and J by 1 base; unmatched bases: 6. This CDR3 spans 17 amino acids. The CDR3 DNA sequence: TGCGCCAGCAGTGAGATCCTAGCGGGAGTTGGCACAGATACGCAGTATTTT. It codes for CASSEILAGVGTDTQYF.

This chain links TRBV12-5 with TRBJ2-7; TRBD2 matches 13 bases. The ends lost 4 bases at V and 7 bases at J; junction bases unmatched: 10. Germline lookup yields CDR1 LGHNT and CDR2 FRNRAP. The CDR3 runs to 16 residues. CDR3 nucleotides: TGTGCTAGTGGTTCGGATGGACTAGCGGGAGAGAGGGAGCAGTACTTC. Translating gives CASGSDGLAGEREQYF.

The chain has TRBV10-1 and TRBJ2-2, with 8 nucleotides matching TRBD1. The CDR3 consists of 20 residues. J gave up 0 bases and V 0 bases, and 12 bases lay outside the gene matches. Per germline, CDR1 WNHNN and CDR2 SYGVQD (reference sequence). This chain's CDR3 is CASSESTGAPYVANTGELFF. As DNA, the CDR3 is TGCGCCAGCAGTGAGTCGACAGGGGCACCCTACGTTGCGAACACCGGGGAGCTGTTTTTT.

The genes are TRBV11-3 and TRBJ1-1, with D perhaps TRBD1 (5 bases). The germline V gene encodes CDR1 SGHNT and CDR2 YENEEA. The CDR3 covers 15 residues. V lost 5 bases and J 10 bases, leaving 23 bases between the germline ends. CDR3 nucleotides: TGTGCCAGCAGCATCCGCCGTGGGACCGGCGGTGTAGCTTTCTTT. It specifies CASSIRRGTGGVAFF. Variable domain in full (rest from reference TRBV11-3 and TRBJ1-1): EAGVVQSPRYKIIEKKQPVAFWCNPISGHNTLYWYLQNLGQGPELLIRYENEEAVDDSQLPKDRFSAERLKGVDSTLKIQPAELGDSAVYLCASSIRRGTGGVAFFGQGTRLTVV.

V is TRBV6-6 and J is TRBJ2-7, with TRBD2 matching over 9 bases. The CDR3 runs to 14 residues. CDR1 is MNHNY and CDR2 is SVGAGI in the germline V gene (reference sequence). V lost 4 bases, J lost 3 bases, and 4 bases stayed unmatched. This chain's CDR3 is CASSSLAGIYEQYF. DNA of the CDR3: TGTGCCAGCAGTTCACTAGCGGGTATCTACGAGCAGTACTTC.

This rearrangement joins TRBV6-5 to TRBJ1-1; the match to TRBD1 covers 7 bases. Germline CDR1 reads MNHEY; CDR2 reads SVGAGI. J lost 11 bases, V lost 0 bases, and 6 bases had no gene match. This CDR3 is 13 amino acids long. CDR3 DNA sequence: TGTGCCAGCAGTTACTCGAAGGGGGCGCCTGCTTTCTTT. Its translation: CASSYSKGAPAFF.

About this clone: Additional DNA sequences in this sample encode the identical CDR3. V usage is TRBV28 and J usage is TRBJ2-1; TRBD2 matches 11 bases. Per germline, CDR1 MDHEN and CDR2 SYDVKM. This CDR3 has 16 amino acids. V lost 2 bases and J lost 3; bases outside the gene matches: 3. CDR3 amino acids: CASSLQLAGVYNEQFF. For the CDR3, the DNA is TGTGCCAGCAGTTTACAACTAGCGGGGGTCTACAATGAGCAGTTCTTC.

Points on this clone: Sequence at one end of the junction differs from germline and may be a read error. The genes are TRBV27 and TRBJ2-5, with TRBD2 matching over 8 bases. CDR1 MNHEY and CDR2 SMNVEV come from the germline V gene (reference sequence). CDR3 length: 15 residues. CDR3 in DNA: TGTGCCAGCAGTTCCTTATCGGGGGGGCAAGGGACCCAGTACTTC. Its translation is CASSSLSGGQGTQYF.

The CDR3 region has the DNA TGTATCTTACCCAGATTCGACACCGGGGAGCTGTTTTTT. Its translation is CILPRFDTGELFF. The J gene is TRBJ2-2, the V gene TRBV19; unclear D gene. The CDR3 runs 13 residues. Germline-derived CDR1 and CDR2 are LNHDA and SQIVND (reference sequence).

This chain connects TRBV10-3 to TRBJ2-1; the D gene could be TRBD1 or TRBD2 (6 bases each). This CDR3 contains 17 residues. V lost 6 bases, J lost 6 bases, and 24 bases lay in between. Germline CDR1 is ENHRY and CDR2 is SYGVKD. The CDR3 DNA sequence: TGTGCCATCAGAAACCCGATGGGGGCCGGAGGGGTCAATGAGCAGTTCTTC. It translates to CAIRNPMGAGGVNEQFF.

V is TRBV28 and J is TRBJ1-1; D gene ambiguous. The V end was cut by 7 bases, the J end by 0 bases, with 12 bases between. CDR3 length equals 14 residues. Germline assignment: CDR1 MDHEN and CDR2 SYDVKM. The CDR3 here is CASTTRYLNTEAFF. CDR3 bases: TGTGCCAGCACCACCAGGTACCTGAACACTGAAGCTTTCTTT.

The V and J genes are TRBV11-2 and TRBJ2-5; D remains ambiguous. Germline CDR1 and CDR2: SGHAT and FQNNGV. The CDR3 extends over 16 amino acids. Trimming shortened V by 2 bases and J by 5 bases, and 18 bases separated the two germline ends. CDR3 region: CASSLLESRYWETQYF. The CDR3 DNA reads as TGTGCCAGCAGCTTATTGGAGTCCAGGTACTGGGAGACCCAGTACTTC.

The CDR3 DNA reads as TGTGCCAGCAGTGGGACAGGGAGGAATGAAAAACTGTTTTTT. Translation gives CASSGTGRNEKLFF. The chain uses TRBV6-5 and TRBJ1-4, with 9 nucleotides matching TRBD1. V shed 5 bases and J 5 bases; nucleotides not matched to a gene: 3. CDR3 size: 14 residues. Germline CDR1 MNHEY, CDR2 SVGAGI.

J is TRBJ2-5 and V is TRBV2, with 11 bases lining up with TRBD1. Matching the DNA end better, TRBJ2-7 makes the J call doubtful. This CDR3 is built from 16 residues. Germline V gene sequence: CDR1 SNHLY, CDR2 FYNNEI. In DNA, the CDR3 is TGTGCCAGCACCAACTTCCCGGGACAGGGGGCCTACGAGCAGTACTTC. It encodes CASTNFPGQGAYEQYF.

The rearrangement joins TRBV5-1 to TRBJ2-2; TRBD1 agrees at 8 bases. The J segment lost 4 bases and the V segment lost 0 bases, leaving 2 bases of the junction unmatched. The CDR3 is 15 residues long. The germline V gene encodes CDR1 SGHRS and CDR2 YFSETQ. The CDR3 nucleotides read TGCGCCAGCAGCTTGGCCACAGGGGGCACCGGGGAGCTGTTTTTT. Its protein product is CASSLATGGTGELFF.

By proportion, this clone is medium-sized. J is TRBJ1-4 and V is TRBV13, with D maybe TRBD1 (6 bases). The CDR3 is made up of 14 amino acids. Germline values: CDR1 PRHDT, CDR2 FYEKMQ (reference sequence). The V and J ends lost 6 bases and 10 bases respectively, with 18 bases between them. CDR3 protein: CASRETPGDGKLFF. The CDR3 DNA reads TGTGCCAGCAGAGAAACCCCAGGGGACGGAAAACTGTTTTTT.

The genes are TRBV19 and TRBJ2-5; the match to TRBD1 covers 8 bases. The CDR3 extends over 15 amino acids. With 3 bases clipped from V and 5 bases from J, the junction kept 8 bases outside the gene matches. Germline V gene lookup returns CDR1 LNHDA and CDR2 SQIVND (reference sequence). The CDR3 bases are TGTGCCAGTAGTATGGGAGGACAGGGTAGGGAGACCCAGTACTTC. Protein: CASSMGGQGRETQYF.

The chain joins TRBV7-3 to TRBJ2-4, with TRBD2 as a possible D gene (5 bases). This CDR3 is built from 13 residues. Germline V lookup: CDR1 SGHTA, CDR2 FQGTGA. Trimming took off 6 bases at V and 8 bases at J, with 14 bases between the two ends. The CDR3 sequence: CASSITGSDIQYF. CDR3 in DNA: TGTGCCAGCAGTATTACGGGGTCGGACATTCAGTACTTC.

Comments on this clone: This specimen includes other DNA sequences encoding the same CDR3. The rearrangement joins TRBV6-5 to TRBJ1-3, with TRBD1 matching over 9 bases. Germline values: CDR1 MNHEY, CDR2 SVGAGI. Trimming at V came to 6 bases and at J to 4 bases, leaving 4 bases not matched to a gene. The length of the CDR3 is 14 residues. CDR3 amino acids: CASSLDRGGNTIYF. The CDR3 DNA reads as TGTGCCAGCAGCCTCGACAGGGGGGGAAACACCATATATTTT.